This is a list of T cell receptor beta chains from one sample in a study of T cell responses to AZD1222 COVID-19 vaccine. Sequencing was performed with immunoSEQ multiplex PCR; in TCRdb, only in-frame clones are kept and a portion is missing. This table holds 150,000 or so clones, approximately 88% found once. The material sequenced was peripheral blood, taken on day 0 of AZD1222 vaccination. These receptors came from an adult in good health. Each CDR3 is given with its conserved first and last residue. A D gene is named only where the DNA matches it firmly. Clone size is given for some rows only: seen once, a few or many times, or a class if the clone is expanded.

clone_size j_call d_call v_call cdr3_nt cdr3_aa
- TRBJ1-6 - TRBV5-4 TGTGCCAGCAGCACCTCGATAGGAACGGAGGTTTCACCCCTCCACTTT CASSTSIGTEVSPLHF
- TRBJ1-2 - TRBV9 TGTGCCAGCACGCTCCACAGGGATTTGGGCGGCTACACCTTC CASTLHRDLGGYTF
- TRBJ1-2 - TRBV5-1 TGCGCCAGCAGAGGGGCAAAAACTAACTATGGCTACACCTTC CASRGAKTNYGYTF
few TRBJ2-7 - TRBV29-1 TGCAGCGTAATCAGGGGACCAGGGGAGCAGTACTTC CSVIRGPGEQYF
once TRBJ1-2 - TRBV9 TGTGCCAGCAGCGCCGGGACTTTCTATGGCTACACCTTC CASSAGTFYGYTF
- TRBJ2-7 TRBD1 TRBV10-1 TGCGCCAGCAGCCCTGGGACAGGGGCCTACGAGCAGTACTTC CASSPGTGAYEQYF
- TRBJ1-4 - TRBV30 TGTGCCTGGAGTTCAGGCTCTACTAATGAAAAACTGTTTTTT CAWSSGSTNEKLFF
- TRBJ1-6 - TRBV28 TGTGCCAGCAGTTCTCGCGGGGGCCGTTCACCCCTCCACTTT CASSSRGGRSPLHF
- TRBJ2-7 - TRBV6-5 TGTGCCAGCAGGTCACAGGGTATAAGCTCCTACGAGCAGTACTTC CASRSQGISSYEQYF
- TRBJ1-2 - TRBV24-1 TGTGCCACCAGTGATTTAGGGGGGGCGCCTGGTGGCTACACCTTC CATSDLGGAPGGYTF
once TRBJ1-3 - TRBV4-1 TGCGCCAGCAGCCAAAGGCCCGACTCTGGAAACACCATATATTTT CASSQRPDSGNTIYF
- TRBJ2-1 - TRBV4-1 TGCGCCAGCAGCCAAGTGGCCAGCAGCTCCTACAATGAGCAGTTCTTC CASSQVASSSYNEQFF
once TRBJ2-5 TRBD2 TRBV5-1 TGCGCCAGCAGCAGAGGGACTAGCGGGCAAGAGACCCAGTACTTC CASSRGTSGQETQYF
- TRBJ1-5 TRBD1 TRBV28 TGTGCCAGCAGCCGGGGACAGTTCAATCAGCCCCAGCATTTT CASSRGQFNQPQHF
once TRBJ1-2 - TRBV5-4 TGTGCCAGCAGCCACTTTCAGGGGACTAACTATGGCTACACCTTC CASSHFQGTNYGYTF
- TRBJ1-1 TRBD1 TRBV5-1 TGCGCCAGCAGCCCCGGGACAGGGGTCGTTGAAGCTTTCTTT CASSPGTGVVEAFF
- TRBJ2-1 TRBD2 TRBV24-1 TGTGCCACCAGTGATCCCACAGTCACTGGTAGATGGACTAGCGCCCGTGGGCAGCAGTTCTTC CATSDPTVTGRWTSARGQQFF
- TRBJ2-1 TRBD2 TRBV25-1 TGTGCCAGCAGTAGGTCGGGGGGTGGGGGTGAGCAGTTCTTC CASSRSGGGGEQFF
- TRBJ2-7 TRBD2 TRBV7-9 TGTGCCAGCAGCTCACTAGCGGGAGGTACCTCCTACGAGCAGTACTTC CASSSLAGGTSYEQYF
- TRBJ2-5 TRBD2 TRBV7-8 TGTGCCAGCAGCTCTTTCCCGGGACTAGAAGAGACCCAGTACTTC CASSSFPGLEETQYF
- TRBJ1-1 - TRBV11-3 TGTGCCAGCACCCTTTCCCATAAACAGGGAAGGCGGGCTTTCTTT CASTLSHKQGRRAFF
- TRBJ1-5 - TRBV4-3 TGCGCCAGCAGCCAAGTTCAGGGGAATCAGCCCCAGCATTTT CASSQVQGNQPQHF
- TRBJ1-5 - TRBV6-5 TGTGCCAGCGGGCTCAACAATCAGCCCCAGCATTTT CASGLNNQPQHF
once TRBJ2-7 - TRBV14 TGTGCCAGCAGCCAAGATTTCGGGAGACCCAACTACGAGCAGTACTTC CASSQDFGRPNYEQYF
- TRBJ2-6 TRBD1 TRBV28 TGTGCCAGCAGTCTAAGACAGGGGGCGCCTGGGGCCAACGTCCTGACTTTC CASSLRQGAPGANVLTF
- TRBJ2-2 TRBD2 TRBV7-2 TGTGCCAGCCCAAGGGGCCCTAGCGGAGGAAGCACCGGGGAGCTGTTTTTT CASPRGPSGGSTGELFF
few TRBJ1-5 TRBD1 TRBV7-2 TGTGCCAGCAGCCCGCGGGGGACAGACCAGCCCCAGCATTTT CASSPRGTDQPQHF
- TRBJ2-3 TRBD2 TRBV11-3 TGTGCCAGCAGCTTAGGGGCAGGGACTAGCCTGGCGGATACGCAGTATTTT CASSLGAGTSLADTQYF
- TRBJ2-2 - TRBV6-2/TRBV6-3 TGTGCCAGCAGTTACCCAATCGACAGTTCGAACACCGGGGAGCTGTTTTTT CASSYPIDSSNTGELFF
- TRBJ2-1 TRBD2 TRBV4-2 TGTGCCAGCAGCCAAGATTTTAGCGGGACCTTCATTAAAAATTTCAATGAGCAGTTCTTC CASSQDFSGTFIKNFNEQFF
once TRBJ2-1 TRBD2 TRBV12-5 TGTGCTAGTGAAGTGGCGGGAGAGGTGCAGGGGCAGTTCTTC CASEVAGEVQGQFF